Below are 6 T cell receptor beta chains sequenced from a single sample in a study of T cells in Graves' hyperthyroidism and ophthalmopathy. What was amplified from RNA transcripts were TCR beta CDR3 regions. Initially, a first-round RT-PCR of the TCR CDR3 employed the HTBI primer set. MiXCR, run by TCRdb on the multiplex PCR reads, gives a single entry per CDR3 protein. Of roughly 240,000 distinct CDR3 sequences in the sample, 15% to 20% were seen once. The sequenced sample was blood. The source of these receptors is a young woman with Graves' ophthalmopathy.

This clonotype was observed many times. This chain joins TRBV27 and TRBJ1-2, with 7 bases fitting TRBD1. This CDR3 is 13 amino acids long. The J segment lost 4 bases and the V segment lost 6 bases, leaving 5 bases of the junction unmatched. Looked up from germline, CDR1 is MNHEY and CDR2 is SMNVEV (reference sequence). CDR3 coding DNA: TGTGCCAGCAGGGAGACAGGGTTCTATGGCTACACCTTC. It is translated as CASRETGFYGYTF.

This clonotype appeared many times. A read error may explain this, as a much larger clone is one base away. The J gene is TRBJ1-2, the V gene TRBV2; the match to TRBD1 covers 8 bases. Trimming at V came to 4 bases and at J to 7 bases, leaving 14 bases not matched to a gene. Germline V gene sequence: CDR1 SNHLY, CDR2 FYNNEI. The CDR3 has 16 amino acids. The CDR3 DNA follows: TGTGCCAGCAGTGGAGAAGGGAGACAGGGGTACTCTGGCTACACCTTC. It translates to CASSGEGRQGYSGYTF.

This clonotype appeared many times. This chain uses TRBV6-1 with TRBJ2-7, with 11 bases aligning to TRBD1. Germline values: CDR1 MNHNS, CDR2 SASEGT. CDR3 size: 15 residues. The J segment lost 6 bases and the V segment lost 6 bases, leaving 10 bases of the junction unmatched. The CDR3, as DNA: TGTGCCAGCAGGACAACGGGACAGGGGGTTCGCGAGCAGTACTTC. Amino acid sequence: CASRTTGQGVREQYF.

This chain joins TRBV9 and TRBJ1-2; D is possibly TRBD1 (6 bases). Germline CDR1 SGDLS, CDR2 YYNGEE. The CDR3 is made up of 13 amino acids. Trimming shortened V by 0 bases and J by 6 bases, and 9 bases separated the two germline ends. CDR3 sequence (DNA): TGTGCCAGCAGCGTAGATCAGGGGAATGGCTACACCTTC. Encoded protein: CASSVDQGNGYTF.

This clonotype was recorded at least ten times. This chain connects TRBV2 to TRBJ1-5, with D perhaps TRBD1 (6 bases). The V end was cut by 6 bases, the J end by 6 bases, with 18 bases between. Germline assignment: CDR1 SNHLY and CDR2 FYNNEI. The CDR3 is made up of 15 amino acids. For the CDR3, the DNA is TGTGCCAGCAGAGAGGGACAAAACGTTGGTCAGCCCCAGCATTTT. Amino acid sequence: CASREGQNVGQPQHF.

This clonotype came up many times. The DNA of the CDR3 is TGTGCCAGCAGTTTAGGCGGGGGCTATGGCTACACCTTC. Amino acids: CASSLGGGYGYTF. This rearrangement joins TRBV28 to TRBJ1-2; a weak D match, TRBD1 (5 bases). Trimming left V 2 bases short and J 4 bases short, with 8 bases between. The CDR3 extends over 13 amino acids. Looked up from germline, CDR1 is MDHEN and CDR2 is SYDVKM.